Listed below are T cell receptor beta chains from one sample, sequenced in a study of blood T cell repertoires in COVID-19. Generated by immunoSEQ multiplex PCR, the TCRdb table keeps only in-frame clones and is missing some. The sample comprises approximately 120,000 clones, around 80% of which are singletons, and about 39% rests with the top ten. The sequenced material came from peripheral blood. The receptors originated from a man between 40 and 49 years old with active or convalescent COVID-19. The CDR3 runs from the conserved cysteine through the conserved F or W. The D gene is left open where the match is weak. Clone sizes are given selectively: once, few, many, or a class where the clone is expanded.

d_gene	v_gene	abundance	j_gene	CDR3aa	CDR3nt
TRBD1	TRBV10-3	NA	TRBJ2-4	CAISYATGAQNIQYF	TGTGCCATCAGTTACGCCACAGGGGCTCAAAACATTCAGTACTTC
NA	TRBV5-1	NA	TRBJ2-3	CASSLASGSSTDTQYF	TGCGCCAGCAGCTTGGCTTCCGGTTCGAGCACAGATACGCAGTATTTT
TRBD1	TRBV14	NA	TRBJ2-6	CASRPTEGGAGANVLTF	TGTGCCAGCAGGCCTACTGAAGGGGGCGCTGGGGCCAACGTCCTGACTTTC
TRBD1	TRBV5-5	NA	TRBJ1-5	CASSLGQGDQPQHF	TGTGCCAGCAGCTTGGGACAGGGTGATCAGCCCCAGCATTTT
NA	TRBV18	NA	TRBJ2-5	CASSPRVTLEETQYF	TGTGCCAGCTCACCGAGGGTAACCTTGGAGGAGACCCAGTACTTC
NA	TRBV2	NA	TRBJ1-1	CASSVQGNTEAFF	TGTGCCAGCAGCGTACAGGGGAACACTGAAGCTTTCTTT
TRBD1	TRBV6-5	many	TRBJ1-5	CASSYSRQGGNQPQHF	TGTGCCAGCAGTTACTCGAGACAGGGAGGCAATCAGCCCCAGCATTTT
NA	TRBV5-6	NA	TRBJ2-7	CASSFTTAPYEQYF	TGTGCCAGCAGCTTCACGACTGCCCCCTACGAGCAGTACTTC
TRBD1	TRBV9	NA	TRBJ2-7	CASSEGTGSYEQYF	TGTGCCAGCAGCGAGGGGACAGGGTCCTACGAGCAGTACTTC
NA	TRBV16	NA	TRBJ1-4	CASSQSRGEKLFF	TGTGCCAGCAGCCAATCAAGGGGGGAAAAACTGTTTTTT
NA	TRBV18	NA	TRBJ2-1	CASSPTGSDYNEQFF	TGTGCCAGCTCACCAACCGGGAGTGACTACAATGAGCAGTTCTTC
NA	TRBV2	few	TRBJ1-1	CASRVREAFF	TGTGCCAGCAGGGTCCGGGAAGCTTTCTTT
TRBD1	TRBV28	few	TRBJ1-1	CATTGATEAFF	TGTGCCACCACAGGGGCCACTGAAGCTTTCTTT
TRBD1	TRBV4-1	NA	TRBJ1-2	CASSHPTMTGGYGYTF	TGCGCCAGCAGCCATCCCACCATGACAGGGGGATATGGCTACACCTTC
TRBD1	TRBV3-1/TRBV3-2	NA	TRBJ1-1	CASSDGQGGTEAFF	TGTGCCAGCAGTGACGGACAGGGAGGGACTGAAGCTTTCTTT
NA	TRBV3-1/TRBV3-2	NA	TRBJ2-7	CASSQRIIATVDEQYF	TGTGCCAGCAGCCAACGGATAATAGCTACTGTCGACGAGCAGTACTTC
TRBD2	TRBV11-2	once	TRBJ2-7	CASSQLAVPGGQYF	TGTGCCAGCAGCCAACTAGCGGTTCCCGGAGGGCAGTACTTC
TRBD1	TRBV14	NA	TRBJ2-7	CASSNPGTGAYEQYF	TGTGCCAGCAGCAATCCCGGGACAGGGGCCTACGAGCAGTACTTC
NA	TRBV4-1	NA	TRBJ1-2	CASSQGGGSQRNYGYTF	TGCGCCAGCAGCCAAGGAGGGGGTTCGCAGAGAAACTATGGCTACACCTTC
TRBD1	TRBV29-1	NA	TRBJ2-1	CSVEGAGSYNEQFF	TGCAGCGTCGAGGGGGCGGGCTCCTACAATGAGCAGTTCTTC
TRBD2	TRBV11-2	NA	TRBJ2-2	CASSLVGGRGPNTGELFF	TGTGCCAGCAGCTTAGTGGGCGGGAGGGGTCCGAACACCGGGGAGCTGTTTTTT
NA	TRBV30	NA	TRBJ1-2	CAWSSFRTEGNYGYTF	TGTGCCTGGAGTTCCTTTCGGACGGAGGGGAACTATGGCTACACCTTC
NA	TRBV9	NA	TRBJ1-3	CASSLSGAGGNTIYF	TGTGCCAGCAGCTTATCAGGGGCGGGTGGAAACACCATATATTTT
NA	TRBV6-4	many	TRBJ2-2	CASSDSGANTGELFF	TGTGCCAGCAGTGACTCAGGGGCGAACACCGGGGAGCTGTTTTTT
TRBD2	TRBV28	NA	TRBJ2-7	CASSTSGAPLNEQYF	TGTGCCAGCAGTACTAGCGGGGCCCCCCTCAACGAGCAGTACTTC
NA	TRBV3-1/TRBV3-2	NA	TRBJ2-2	CASSLRQTTGELFF	TGTGCCAGCAGCCTCCGACAGACAACCGGGGAGCTGTTTTTT
TRBD1	TRBV18	NA	TRBJ2-3	CASSPGWGQRTDTQYF	TGTGCCAGCTCACCCGGATGGGGACAGCGCACAGATACGCAGTATTTT
TRBD1	TRBV19	once	TRBJ1-2	CASISQGGFGYTF	TGTGCCAGTATCTCACAGGGGGGGTTTGGCTACACCTTC
TRBD2	TRBV28	NA	TRBJ2-2	CASSTQAGGTGELFF	TGTGCCAGCAGTACCCAAGCGGGGGGTACCGGGGAGCTGTTTTTT
NA	TRBV3-1/TRBV3-2	NA	TRBJ2-5	CASRMGGGETQYF	TGTGCCAGCCGGATGGGGGGTGGCGAGACCCAGTACTTC
NA	TRBV19	NA	TRBJ1-1	CASSTSGVNTEAFF	TGTGCCAGTAGTACCTCAGGGGTCAACACTGAAGCTTTCTTT
NA	TRBV3-1/TRBV3-2	NA	TRBJ1-1	CASSEGGIEAFF	TGTGCCAGCAGCGAGGGCGGCATTGAAGCTTTCTTT
TRBD2	TRBV5-1	NA	TRBJ2-5	CASSFTLAGGETQYF	TGCGCCAGCAGCTTTACGCTAGCGGGAGGAGAGACCCAGTACTTC
TRBD2	TRBV7-2	once	TRBJ2-7	CASSLSAGTKSYEQYF	TGTGCCAGCAGCTTAAGCGCAGGGACTAAGTCCTACGAGCAGTACTTC
NA	TRBV24-1	NA	TRBJ2-7	CATSGGWAAVNEQYF	TGTGCCACCAGTGGAGGGTGGGCAGCGGTCAACGAGCAGTACTTC
NA	TRBV19	NA	TRBJ1-2	CASTPGTATYGYTF	TGTGCCAGTACTCCCGGGACTGCGACCTATGGCTACACCTTC
NA	TRBV28	NA	TRBJ2-3	CASSLFPRTDTQYF	TGTGCCAGCAGTTTATTCCCCCGGACAGATACGCAGTATTTT